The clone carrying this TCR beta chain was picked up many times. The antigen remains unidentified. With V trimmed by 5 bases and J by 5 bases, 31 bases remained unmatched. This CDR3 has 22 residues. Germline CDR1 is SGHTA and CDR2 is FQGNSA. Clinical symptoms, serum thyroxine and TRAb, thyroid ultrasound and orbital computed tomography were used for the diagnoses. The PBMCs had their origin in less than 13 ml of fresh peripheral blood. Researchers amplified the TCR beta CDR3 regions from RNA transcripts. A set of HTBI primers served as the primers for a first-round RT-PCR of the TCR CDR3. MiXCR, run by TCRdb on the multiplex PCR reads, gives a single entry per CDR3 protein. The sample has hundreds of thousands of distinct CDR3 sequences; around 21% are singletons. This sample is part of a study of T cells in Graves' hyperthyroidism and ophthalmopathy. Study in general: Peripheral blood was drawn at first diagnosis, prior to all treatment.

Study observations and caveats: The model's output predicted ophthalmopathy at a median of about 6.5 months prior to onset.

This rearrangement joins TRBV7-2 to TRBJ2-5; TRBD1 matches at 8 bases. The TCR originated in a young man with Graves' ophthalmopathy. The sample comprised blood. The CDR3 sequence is CASSHPSNSGGAGAGSWETQYF. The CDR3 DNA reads TGTGCCAGCAGCCACCCCAGCAATTCAGGGGGCGCGGGCGCGGGGAGTTGGGAGACCCAGTACTTC.